This T cell receptor beta chain is drawn from a study of T cells in Graves' hyperthyroidism and ophthalmopathy. Study-level points and caveats: Through a model of 13 V-J features, ophthalmopathy was separated from stable hyperthyroidism.

V was cut by 7 bases and J by 2 bases, with 15 bases left in between. Germline CDR1 MNHEY, CDR2 SVGEGT. The CDR3 is 15 residues long. Reasons for excluding patients were uncontrolled infection, other autoimmune disease, pregnancy or lactation. At first hyperthyroidism diagnosis, before any ophthalmopathy symptoms, the blood sample was collected. TCR beta CDR3 regions were amplified from RNA transcripts. HTBI primers were used for first-round RT-PCR of the TCR CDR3. TCRdb called the multiplex PCR reads again in MiXCR, with one record for every CDR3 protein. In the table there are hundreds of thousands of distinct CDR3 sequences, under 30% of which are singletons. For this clonotype: Its antigen is not identified.

The sequence derives from a man aged 35 to 55 with Graves' hyperthyroidism that later progressed to Graves' ophthalmopathy. Sequencing input: blood. The rearrangement joins TRBV6-2 or TRBV6-3 to TRBJ1-5; D ambiguous. The chain's CDR3 is CASTPMRVGNQPQHF. The CDR3, as DNA: TGTGCCAGCACTCCGATGAGGGTTGGCAATCAGCCCCAGCATTTT.